One sample yielded the 20 T cell receptor beta chains listed below, sequenced in a study of T-cell reconstitution after alpha-beta-depleted transplantation in children. Library preparation (for TCRbeta) was performed with unique molecular identifiers. A single record per CDR3 protein comes from TCRdb applying MiXCR to the PCR reads. The table includes 500,000 to 600,000 distinct CDR3 sequences, over 20% detected once. Sequencing was performed on PBMCs, taken before TCRalphabeta/CD19-depleted stem cell transplant. Source of these receptors: a boy younger than two with Wiskott-Aldrich syndrome, due to receive a stem cell transplant.

This clonotype appeared a few times. The chain recombines TRBV6-5 with TRBJ2-1; TRBD2 matches at 16 bases. After removal of 1 base from V and 5 bases from J, the junction contained 5 bases not matched to a gene. From germline, CDR1 is MNHEY and CDR2 SVGAGI. This CDR3 has 18 residues. The CDR3 here is CASSYWGLAGGPHNEQFF. The CDR3 region has the DNA TGTGCCAGCAGTTACTGGGGACTAGCGGGAGGGCCTCACAATGAGCAGTTCTTC.

This clonotype has more than one count but fewer than ten. The DNA is left out, because the CDR3 cannot be placed on it with certainty; the CDR3 is given as TCRdb lists it. This chain joins TRBV18 and TRBJ2-5. Counting both end residues, the CDR3 totals 14 amino acids. Germline V gene data show CDR1 as KGHSH and CDR2 as LQKENI. The CDR3 spells CASSPSLYQETQYF.

This clonotype has more than one count but fewer than ten. V and J are TRBV29-1 and TRBJ2-1; 11 nucleotides agree with TRBD1. This CDR3 spans 15 amino acids. Unmatched junction bases numbered 0, after V lost 0 bases and J lost 2 bases. The germline V gene has CDR1 SQVTM and CDR2 ANQGSEA. The CDR3 is CSVEEGQGAYNEQFF. In DNA, the CDR3 is TGCAGCGTTGAAGAGGGACAGGGGGCCTACAATGAGCAGTTCTTC.

This clonotype was found a few times. The chain is built from TRBV7-9 and TRBJ2-7; a weak D match, TRBD1 (6 bases). Germline-derived CDR1 and CDR2 are SEHNR and FQNEAQ (reference sequence). Trimming left V 0 bases short and J 4 bases short, with 19 bases between. CDR3 length: 17 residues. CDR3 amino acids: CASSLAHVGARVYEQYF. The CDR3 coding sequence is TGTGCCAGCAGCTTAGCTCATGTGGGGGCGCGGGTGTACGAGCAGTACTTC. Full variable domain (remainder filled in from reference TRBV7-9 and TRBJ2-7): DTGVSQNPRHKITKRGQNVTFRCDPISEHNRLYWYRQTLGQGPEFLTYFQNEAQLEKSRLLSDRFSAERPKGSFSTLEIQRTEQGDSAMYLCASSLAHVGARVYEQYFGPGTRLTVT.

In its sample, this clonotype was seen a few times. The chain joins TRBV10-2 to TRBJ2-1, with 10 bases lining up with TRBD2. This CDR3 contains 15 residues. Trimming at V came to 6 bases and at J to 2 bases, leaving 4 bases not matched to a gene. Germline CDR1 reads WSHSY; CDR2 reads SAAADI. This CDR3 is CASRPLAGAYNEQFF. The CDR3 bases are TGCGCCAGCAGGCCCCTAGCGGGAGCCTACAATGAGCAGTTCTTC.

This clonotype was counted between two and nine times. The V call is TRBV20-1, the J call TRBJ2-3; D remains unclear. This CDR3 has 12 residues. Germline V gene data show CDR1 as DFQATT and CDR2 as SNEGSKA (reference sequence). With 4 bases removed from V and 2 bases from J, the gap between germline ends came to 7 bases. CDR3 sequence (DNA): TGCAGTGCTAAGGGATTCACAGATACGCAGTATTTT. Its translation is CSAKGFTDTQYF.

This clonotype was counted ten times or more. This rearrangement joins TRBV27 to TRBJ2-7, with 10 bases aligning to TRBD1. Germline V gene sequence: CDR1 MNHEY, CDR2 SMNVEV (reference sequence). The V segment lost 6 bases and the J segment 4 bases; nucleotides outside the gene matches: 3. This CDR3 comprises 13 residues. CDR3 nucleotide sequence: TGTGCCAGCAGAAGGACAGGGGGTTACGAGCAGTACTTC. Translating gives CASRRTGGYEQYF.

The CDR3 nucleotides are TGTGCCAGCAGTGCCAGCGGGCTTACCTACAATGAGCAGTTCTTC. It encodes CASSASGLTYNEQFF. The chain is built from TRBV9 and TRBJ2-1, with D possibly being TRBD2 (6 bases). There are 15 residues in the CDR3. V was cut by 5 bases and J by 2 bases, with 14 bases left in between. The germline gives CDR1 SGDLS, CDR2 YYNGEE.

The chain is built from TRBV20-1 and TRBJ1-1; no clear D gene. Deletions cut 0 bases from V and 4 bases from J, with 6 bases between. The CDR3 contains 12 residues. CDR1 and CDR2 from the germline V gene are DFQATT and SNEGSKA (reference sequence). CDR3 amino acids: CSAREITTEAFF. In DNA form, the CDR3 reads TGCAGTGCTAGAGAAATAACCACTGAAGCTTTCTTT.

The chain combines TRBV25-1 with TRBJ2-1; tentatively, D is TRBD2 (6 bases). CDR3 size: 14 residues. Trimming removed 2 bases from V and 3 bases from J, with 8 bases in between. CDR1 and CDR2 (germline): MGHDK, SYGVNS. CDR3 region: CASSEEDYYNEQFF. CDR3 nucleotide sequence: TGTGCCAGCAGTGAAGAGGACTACTACAATGAGCAGTTCTTC. Complete variable domain (other parts from reference TRBV25-1 and TRBJ2-1): EADIYQTPRYLVIGTGKKITLECSQTMGHDKMYWYQQDPGMELHLIHYSYGVNSTEKGDLSSESTVSRIRTEHFPLTLESARPSHTSQYLCASSEEDYYNEQFFGPGTRLTVL.

This chain connects TRBV12-3 or TRBV12-4 to TRBJ2-1; D is possibly TRBD1 or TRBD2 (5 bases each). The CDR3 has 14 amino acids. V was clipped by 6 bases and J by 7 bases, with 16 bases between them. CDR3 sequence (DNA): TGTGCCAGCAGCTTGACGGGGCCAGCAAATGAGCAGTTCTTC. This gives the protein CASSLTGPANEQFF.

This clonotype was seen more than once but under ten times. The V gene is TRBV5-4, the J gene TRBJ1-1, with TRBD1 matching over 7 bases. Germline V gives CDR1 SGHNT, CDR2 YYREEE (reference sequence). V lost 4 bases and J lost 4; bases outside the gene matches: 16. This CDR3 comprises 17 residues. This CDR3 is CASSKVLTGTRSTEAFF. CDR3 DNA sequence: TGTGCCAGCAGCAAAGTACTGACAGGGACTAGGAGCACTGAAGCTTTCTTT.

This clonotype has more than one count but fewer than ten. V gene TRBV28 combines with J gene TRBJ2-5; maybe TRBD2 (5 bases). Germline V gene data show CDR1 as MDHEN and CDR2 as SYDVKM. V was cut by 6 bases and J by 5 bases, with 13 bases left in between. The CDR3 is 13 amino acids. CDR3 sequence: CASRNGVGETQYF. The CDR3, as DNA: TGTGCCAGCAGAAACGGGGTTGGCGAGACCCAGTACTTC. The full variable domain, in which reference TRBV28 and TRBJ2-5 provide the parts outside the CDR3, is DVKVTQSSRYLVKRTGEKVFLECVQDMDHENMFWYRQDPGLGLRLIYFSYDVKMKEKGDIPEGYSVSREKKERFSLILESASTNQTSMYLCASRNGVGETQYFGPGTRLLVL.

This clonotype came up a few times. The V gene is TRBV20-1, the J gene TRBJ2-5; 9 bases align to TRBD1. The germline gives CDR1 DFQATT, CDR2 SNEGSKA (reference sequence). There are 15 residues in the CDR3. The junction had 7 bases not matched to a gene; V was cut back by 5 bases and J by 0 bases. CDR3 DNA: TGCAGTGCTTCAAGGACAGGGGCCTACCAAGAGACCCAGTACTTC. Protein sequence: CSASRTGAYQETQYF.

This clonotype was detected ten times or more. The chain joins TRBV7-2 to TRBJ2-1, with 7 bases aligning to TRBD2. The CDR3 extends over 15 amino acids. V lost 4 bases and J lost 0; bases outside the gene matches: 3. Germline V gives CDR1 SGHTA, CDR2 FQGNSA. The CDR3 DNA reads TGTGCCAGCAGCTATAGCGGGCGCTCCTACAATGAGCAGTTCTTC. Translation: CASSYSGRSYNEQFF.

The chain couples TRBV12-3 or TRBV12-4 to TRBJ1-5, with D hard to call. With 2 bases removed from V and 7 bases from J, the gap between germline ends came to 12 bases. The CDR3 loop spans 14 amino acids. Here the CDR3 reads CASSLKAGEQPQHF. The CDR3 region has the DNA TGTGCCAGCAGTTTAAAGGCAGGTGAACAGCCCCAGCATTTT.

The chain has TRBV29-1 and TRBJ2-1; no clear D gene. The germline V gene has CDR1 SQVTM and CDR2 ANQGSEA. V lost 4 bases to trimming and J lost 4 bases, with 17 bases between them. The CDR3 is made up of 15 amino acids. The CDR3 loop is CSVAAALELYNEQFF. DNA of the CDR3: TGCAGCGTTGCGGCTGCTCTAGAGCTATACAATGAGCAGTTCTTC.

The chain recombines TRBV20-1 with TRBJ2-4; D is undetermined. Germline CDR1 and CDR2: DFQATT and SNEGSKA (reference sequence). The CDR3 length is 12 residues. Trimming cost V 2 bases and J 3 bases, with 5 bases left between them. CDR3 sequence: CSARSGKNIQYF. The CDR3 region has the DNA TGCAGTGCTAGAAGTGGCAAAAACATTCAGTACTTC.

This clonotype was recorded a few times. The CDR3 sequence: CSASGGVGYYEQYF. CDR3 bases: TGCAGTGCTAGTGGAGGGGTGGGCTATTACGAGCAGTACTTC. This sequence joins TRBV20-1 and TRBJ2-7; D may be TRBD2 (6 bases). The CDR3 loop spans 14 amino acids. From germline, CDR1 is DFQATT and CDR2 SNEGSKA (reference sequence). The V end lost 3 bases, the J end lost 4 bases, and 16 bases lay between the germline ends.

This clonotype was picked up one time. The V call is TRBV28, the J call TRBJ1-5; 11 bases map to TRBD1. J was trimmed by 2 bases and V by 6 bases; bases with no gene match: 3. The CDR3 spans 15 residues. Germline assignment: CDR1 MDHEN and CDR2 SYDVKM. The CDR3 sequence: CASRWTGGGNQPQHF. In DNA form, the CDR3 reads TGTGCCAGCAGGTGGACAGGGGGCGGCAATCAGCCCCAGCATTTT. Filled out from reference TRBV28 and TRBJ1-5, the complete variable domain reads DVKVTQSSRYLVKRTGEKVFLECVQDMDHENMFWYRQDPGLGLRLIYFSYDVKMKEKGDIPEGYSVSREKKERFSLILESASTNQTSMYLCASRWTGGGNQPQHFGDGTRLSIL.